These T cell receptor beta chains were read from a single sample in a study of T cell changes during pregnancy in multiple sclerosis. The table came from immunoSEQ multiplex PCR; TCRdb's copy has only in-frame clones and leaves some out. There are more than 15,000 clones in the sample; roughly 91% occur only once, and approximately 1.3% lies in the top ten. This specimen consisted of CD4+ T cells from peripheral blood mononuclear cells, obtained in the first trimester of pregnancy. All receptors come from a female donor in good health, enrolled as a control in a pregnancy study. The CDR3 runs from the conserved cysteine through the conserved F or W. Each record gives: D gene, J gene, V gene, clone size, CDR3 DNA, CDR3 protein. The D gene is left open where the match is weak. Clone size is stated in some rows and not others, as once, few, many or a class when expanded.

>TRBD1|TRBJ1-5|TRBV19|-
TGTGCCAGTAGTCTGACAGGGGATAGCAATCAGCCCCAGCATTTT
CASSLTGDSNQPQHF
>-|TRBJ2-7|TRBV4-3|-
TGCGCCAGCAGCCAAGTGTCAGGGGAATACGAGCAGTACTTC
CASSQVSGEYEQYF
>-|TRBJ1-5|TRBV5-6|once
TGTGCCAGCAGCCTGACCAGGGGATCAAGCAATCAGCCCCAGCATTTT
CASSLTRGSSNQPQHF
>TRBD1|TRBJ2-7|TRBV7-9|-
TGTGCCAGCACCCCTGAGGGACAGGGTAGACGCGACCACGAGCAGTACTTC
CASTPEGQGRRDHEQYF
>TRBD2|TRBJ2-4|TRBV14|-
TGTGCCAGCAGCCCGGGACTAGCGGGTAGGAACATAGCCAAAAACATTCAGTACTTC
CASSPGLAGRNIAKNIQYF
>-|TRBJ2-4|TRBV5-1|-
TGCGCCAGCAGCCCAGACTTAGCCAAAAACATTCAGTACTTC
CASSPDLAKNIQYF
>TRBD2|TRBJ2-6|TRBV9|-
TGTGCCAGCAGCTTATTAGCGGGGGCCTCTGGGGCCAACGTCCTGACTTTC
CASSLLAGASGANVLTF
>-|TRBJ2-1|TRBV6-1|-
TGTGCCAGCAGTGACTGGGACTCAAACAATGAGCAGTTCTTC
CASSDWDSNNEQFF
>-|TRBJ2-7|TRBV29-1|-
TGCAGCGCCCGGGGTGAGGGTGATGAGTACTTC
CSARGEGDEYF
>TRBD1|TRBJ1-3|TRBV7-8|few
TGTGCCAGCAGCCCGATTGGGGACAGCCATAAGCCTGGAAACACCATATATTTT
CASSPIGDSHKPGNTIYF
>TRBD1|TRBJ1-5|TRBV7-2|-
TGTGCCAGCAGCTTAGCCCCGGGACAGGGGAAACAGCCCCAGCATTTT
CASSLAPGQGKQPQHF
>-|TRBJ2-4|TRBV28|once
TGTGCCAGCAGTCCCCGACAGGGAGGAAACATTCAGTACTTC
CASSPRQGGNIQYF
>TRBD1|TRBJ2-7|TRBV5-6|-
TGTGCCAGCGCTCGACAGGGGAGCTACGAGCAGTACTTC
CASARQGSYEQYF
>-|TRBJ2-3|TRBV14|-
TGTGCCAGCAGCCAAGTACGGACAGCCCTCCTTCCAGATACGCAGTATTTT
CASSQVRTALLPDTQYF
>TRBD1|TRBJ1-5|TRBV4-2|-
TGTGCCAGCAGCCAATCCAGGGGGGATCAGCCCCAGCATTTT
CASSQSRGDQPQHF
>TRBD1|TRBJ2-1|TRBV7-2|-
TGTGCCAGCAGCACTCGACAGGGCCCTTACAATGAGCAGTTCTTC
CASSTRQGPYNEQFF
>TRBD2|TRBJ2-1|TRBV6-4|-
TGTGCCAGCAGCAGACTAGCGGGAGGGTCGGTGGGTGAGCAGTTCTTC
CASSRLAGGSVGEQFF
>TRBD1|TRBJ2-7|TRBV19|once
TGTGCCAGTAGTATACCCGGGACAGGCTACGAGCAGTACTTC
CASSIPGTGYEQYF
>TRBD2|TRBJ2-5|TRBV9|-
TGTGCCAGCAGCGTAGGGGTAGCGGGAGGGCTTGAGACCCAGTACTTC
CASSVGVAGGLETQYF
>TRBD2|TRBJ2-2|TRBV30|-
TGTGCCTGGAGTGTACTAGCGGGCTCCGGGGAGCTGTTTTTT
CAWSVLAGSGELFF
>TRBD1|TRBJ2-3|TRBV13|-
TGTGCCAGCAGTTCGGACAGGGGGTGGGATACGCAGTATTTT
CASSSDRGWDTQYF
>-|TRBJ1-4|TRBV9|-
TGTGCCAGCAGCGTGGAGGCTCTTGATGAAAAACTGTTTTTT
CASSVEALDEKLFF
>TRBD1|TRBJ2-7|TRBV10-3|-
TGTGCCATCAGGACAGGGGAGGTCGACGAGCAGTACTTC
CAIRTGEVDEQYF
>TRBD1|TRBJ1-6|TRBV6-5|medium-sized
TGTGCCAGCAGTTACGGGACAGGAGATGATTCACCCCTCCACTTT
CASSYGTGDDSPLHF
>TRBD2|TRBJ2-3|TRBV7-2|-
TGTGCCAGCAGCTTAGGACCTAGCGGGGGGGCCCCAGATACGCAGTATTTT
CASSLGPSGGAPDTQYF
>-|TRBJ1-6|TRBV5-8|-
TGTGCCAGCAGCTTGAATAGGGGTGGTTCACCCCTCCACTTT
CASSLNRGGSPLHF
>-|TRBJ1-1|TRBV7-9|-
TGTGCCAGCAGCGCGGGGGCCCAGAACACTGAAGCTTTCTTT
CASSAGAQNTEAFF
>-|TRBJ2-7|TRBV5-1|-
TGCGCCAGCAGCTTCTATGGAAACAGATCCTCCTACGAGCAGTACTTC
CASSFYGNRSSYEQYF
>TRBD1|TRBJ2-1|TRBV7-9|-
TGTGCCAGCAGTCCGTCGACAGGGGGCTATTGGAGCGATGAGCAGTTCTTC
CASSPSTGGYWSDEQFF
>TRBD2|TRBJ2-5|TRBV4-3|-
TGCGCCAGCAGCCCCTCTAGCGGGGGGGCGGCGGAGACCCAGTACTTC
CASSPSSGGAAETQYF
>TRBD2|TRBJ2-1|TRBV15|-
TGTGCCACCAGCAGAACGAAGGGACTAGCGTCCTACAATGAGCAGTTCTTC
CATSRTKGLASYNEQFF
>-|TRBJ2-3|TRBV10-2|-
TGCGCCAGCAGTGACCACCTCACGGGGGATACGCAGTATTTT
CASSDHLTGDTQYF
>-|TRBJ1-5|TRBV18|-
TGTGCCAGCTCACCCGGCGGGCCCCAGCATTTT
CASSPGGPQHF
>TRBD1|TRBJ1-5|TRBV29-1|-
TGCAGCGTCGACAGGGGGCCCGGTCAGCCCCAGCATTTT
CSVDRGPGQPQHF
>-|TRBJ2-7|TRBV6-1|-
TGTGCCAGCAGTGAACACAGGTCAAGCTCCTACGAGCAGTACTTC
CASSEHRSSSYEQYF
>-|TRBJ1-2|TRBV18|-
TGTGCCAGCTCACCACCCGGAGGGGCAACAGGAAACTATGGCTACACCTTC
CASSPPGGATGNYGYTF
>TRBD1|TRBJ1-2|TRBV6-5|-
TGTGCCAGCAGGCAGGGGGGAGGCTACACCTTC
CASRQGGGYTF
>-|TRBJ1-5|TRBV19|-
TGTGCCAGTACCCCACCAGGGCTCCCCCCCAACCCCCAGCATTTT
CASTPPGLPPNPQHF
>-|TRBJ1-1|TRBV4-3|-
TGCGCCAGCAGCCAAGGGACAGCGAACACTGAAGCTTTCTTT
CASSQGTANTEAFF
>TRBD1|TRBJ1-2|TRBV10-1|few
TGCGCCAGCAGCAGGGGGTTGTATGGCTACACCTTC
CASSRGLYGYTF
>-|TRBJ2-3|TRBV5-1|-
TGCGCCAGCAGCTTGGTGGCGGGGGCCGTAAACACAGATACGCAGTATTTT
CASSLVAGAVNTDTQYF
>-|TRBJ1-6|TRBV27|-
TGTGCCAGCAGTTTAGTGCCCACAGGGTCAATTAATTCACCCCTCCACTTT
CASSLVPTGSINSPLHF
>-|TRBJ1-5|TRBV6-7|once
TGTGCCAGCAGAGAAAACAGGGTTGCTTTTATCCATCAGCCCCAGCATTTT
CASRENRVAFIHQPQHF
>TRBD1|TRBJ1-1|TRBV9|-
TGTGCCAGCAGCACTAATCGACAGGGGAGGACTGAAGCTTTCTTT
CASSTNRQGRTEAFF
>TRBD2|TRBJ2-5|TRBV5-6|-
TGTGCCAGCACCCTGACTAGCGGGAGGCAACAAGAGACCCAGTACTTC
CASTLTSGRQQETQYF
>TRBD1|TRBJ1-6|TRBV7-9|-
TGTGCCAGCAGCAGGTCGGCAGGGGGTCCCCCCTCGCCCTCACCCCTCCACTTT
CASSRSAGGPPSPSPLHF
>-|TRBJ2-3|TRBV6-5|-
TGTGCCAGCCGAGCGGCTAGCACAGATACGCAGTATTTT
CASRAASTDTQYF
>TRBD1|TRBJ1-5|TRBV5-4|once
TGTGCCAGCAGCGTGGACAGGGAAAATCAGCCCCAGCATTTT
CASSVDRENQPQHF
>TRBD2|TRBJ2-2|TRBV5-1|-
TGCGCCAGCAGACCGGTAGCGGGGGAGGGCACCGGGGAGCTGTTTTTT
CASRPVAGEGTGELFF
>-|TRBJ1-5|TRBV11-3|-
TGTGCCAGCAGCTCACCATACAGGGTAAGCAATCAGCCCCAGCATTTT
CASSSPYRVSNQPQHF
>-|TRBJ2-3|TRBV30|-
TGTGCCTGGGGGCACACAGATACGCAGTATTTT
CAWGHTDTQYF
>-|TRBJ1-6|TRBV2|-
TGTGCCAGCAGCGACGACAGCTCCTATAATTCACCCCTCCACTTT
CASSDDSSYNSPLHF
>TRBD2|TRBJ2-7|TRBV19|-
TGTGCCAGTAGTATGGGGGGGTCGTCGTACGAGCAGTACTTC
CASSMGGSSYEQYF
>-|TRBJ2-1|TRBV7-9|-
TGTGCCAGCAGCTTAGGGGGTGGAGGGAAGGGGTTCAATGAGCAGTTCTTC
CASSLGGGGKGFNEQFF